The rows below give T cell receptor beta chains drawn from one sample of a study of T cell responses to AZD1222 COVID-19 vaccine. Profiling relied on immunoSEQ multiplex PCR, and the TCRdb table lists in-frame clones only, not all of them. The profile shows 150,000 to 200,000 clones, about 89% of them singletons. The sample here was peripheral blood, taken on day 0 of AZD1222 vaccination. Source of these receptors: an adult in good health. Each CDR3 is given with its conserved first and last residue. Fields, in order: clone size, J gene, CDR3 length, D gene, V gene, CDR3 DNA, CDR3 protein. D genes are given only for firm matches. Clone size is stated in some rows and not others, as once, few, many or a class when expanded.

NA | TRBJ1-2 | 10 | NA | TRBV30 | TGTGCCTGGAGTAGAGCCCCGGAACTCTTC | CAWSRAPELF
NA | TRBJ2-1 | 13 | TRBD2 | TRBV25-1 | TGTGCCAGCACTAGCGGACCCTACAATGAGCAGTTCTTC | CASTSGPYNEQFF
NA | TRBJ2-3 | 15 | NA | TRBV9 | TGTGCCAGCAGCGTAGTTCAGGGGTCTAGGGGTACGCAGTATTTT | CASSVVQGSRGTQYF
few | TRBJ1-1 | 14 | NA | TRBV30 | TGTGCCTGGAGTCTACCCCTCAGGGGCACTGAAGCTTTCTTT | CAWSLPLRGTEAFF
NA | TRBJ1-1 | 16 | TRBD1 | TRBV10-3 | TGTGCCATCAGCGATGGGACAGGGGGCGCCTACACTGAAGCTTTCTTT | CAISDGTGGAYTEAFF
NA | TRBJ1-1 | 13 | NA | TRBV11-2 | TGTGCCAGCAGCTTATTTAAGAACACTGAAGCTTTCTTT | CASSLFKNTEAFF
NA | TRBJ2-2 | 14 | NA | TRBV11-3 | TGTGCCAGCAGCAATAGCCGGAACTCCGGGGAGCTGTTTTTT | CASSNSRNSGELFF
NA | TRBJ1-5 | 16 | NA | TRBV19 | TGTGCCAGTAGAGGACTAGGGGTCAGTTCCAATCAGCCCCAGCATTTT | CASRGLGVSSNQPQHF
NA | TRBJ2-4 | 13 | NA | TRBV6-5 | TGTGCCAGTTTTGCGGGAGCCAAAAACATTCAGTACTTC | CASFAGAKNIQYF
NA | TRBJ1-5 | 13 | NA | TRBV27 | TGTGCCAGCAGTCACGGAGATCTAAGGCCCCAGCATTTT | CASSHGDLRPQHF
NA | TRBJ1-2 | 14 | NA | TRBV24-1 | TGTGCCACCAGTGATTTTGGGCCAAACTATGGCTACACCTTC | CATSDFGPNYGYTF
NA | TRBJ1-2 | 15 | NA | TRBV9 | TGTGCCAGCAGCGTAGGAACAGGCCTTAACTATGGCTACACCTTC | CASSVGTGLNYGYTF
NA | TRBJ1-6 | 13 | NA | TRBV30 | TGTGCCTGGAGTGCGCAGTTTGATTCACCCCTCCACTTT | CAWSAQFDSPLHF
NA | TRBJ1-1 | 16 | TRBD1 | TRBV5-1 | TGCGCCAGCAGCTTGAGATCCGGGACAGGGGGGTCTGAAGCTTTCTTT | CASSLRSGTGGSEAFF
NA | TRBJ1-1 | 15 | NA | TRBV7-2 | TGTGCCAGCAGCTTAGGTGCCGGGGGGGACACTGAAGCTTTCTTT | CASSLGAGGDTEAFF
NA | TRBJ2-5 | 17 | TRBD2 | TRBV6-6 | TGTGCCAGCAGTCCGGCTAGCGGGGGGATTTGGGGAGAGACCCAGTACTTC | CASSPASGGIWGETQYF
NA | TRBJ1-2 | 13 | NA | TRBV27 | TGTGCCAGCAGTACATCCATAATGTCAGGCTACACCTTC | CASSTSIMSGYTF
once | TRBJ2-2 | 15 | TRBD2 | TRBV5-1 | TGCGCCAGCAGCTTGGCGGTAGCGGGAGACGGGGAGCTGTTTTTT | CASSLAVAGDGELFF
NA | TRBJ1-3 | 14 | NA | TRBV5-5 | TGTGCCAGCAGCTCGGCGGGCTCTGGAAACACCATATATTTT | CASSSAGSGNTIYF
NA | TRBJ2-7 | 14 | NA | TRBV5-1 | TGCGCCAGCAGCTTGAGGGGGGAAAGTCTCGAGCAGTACTTC | CASSLRGESLEQYF
NA | TRBJ1-5 | 12 | NA | TRBV27 | TGTGCCAGCAGCCCAGACGGCACGCCCCAGCATTTT | CASSPDGTPQHF
NA | TRBJ1-4 | 14 | NA | TRBV3-1/TRBV3-2 | TGTGCCAGCAGCCAAGGACCAAAGCGGGAAAAACTGTTTTTT | CASSQGPKREKLFF
NA | TRBJ1-2 | 13 | NA | TRBV28 | TGTGCCAGCTGGACGATGGGTAACTATGGCTACACCTTC | CASWTMGNYGYTF
NA | TRBJ1-5 | 15 | NA | TRBV6-4 | TGTGCCAGCAGTCCCGAGTGGGGTAGCAATCAGCCCCAGCATTTT | CASSPEWGSNQPQHF
NA | TRBJ1-2 | 13 | NA | TRBV7-8 | TGTGCCAGCAGCGGCGACATCAACTATGGCTACACCTTC | CASSGDINYGYTF
few | TRBJ1-5 | 12 | NA | TRBV7-9 | TGTGCCAGCAGCTTAGGAGACCAGCCCCAGCATTTT | CASSLGDQPQHF
NA | TRBJ1-1 | 14 | NA | TRBV14 | TGTGCCAGCAGCCAACCGGACAGTAACACTGAAGCTTTCTTT | CASSQPDSNTEAFF
NA | TRBJ2-5 | 13 | NA | TRBV19 | TGTGCCAGTAGGGCGTCAGGGTTGGAGACCCAGTACTTC | CASRASGLETQYF
NA | TRBJ1-6 | 15 | TRBD1 | TRBV19 | TGTGCCAGTAGCGCGGGACAGCAGACCAATTCACCCCTCCACTTT | CASSAGQQTNSPLHF
NA | TRBJ2-2 | 16 | TRBD2 | TRBV9 | TGTGCCAGCAGCCCCCGGGGTCGGGGGGGCACCGGGGAGCTGTTTTTT | CASSPRGRGGTGELFF
few | TRBJ1-1 | 13 | NA | TRBV5-1 | TGCGCCAGCAGCTTGGACAGGGTGGCTGAAGCTTTCTTT | CASSLDRVAEAFF
NA | TRBJ2-7 | 18 | NA | TRBV18 | TGTGCCAGCTCACTCAAATCCCCTTTCGGGGGTGGTCCCTACGAGCAGTACTTC | CASSLKSPFGGGPYEQYF
NA | TRBJ2-3 | 13 | NA | TRBV6-4 | TGTGCCAGCAGTAAGGAACGCACAGATACGCAGTATTTT | CASSKERTDTQYF
NA | TRBJ2-2 | 12 | NA | TRBV19 | TGTGCCAGTAGAGTTAGTGGCGCGGAGCTGTTTTTT | CASRVSGAELFF
NA | TRBJ1-6 | 15 | TRBD1 | TRBV11-2 | TGTGCCAGCAGCTTATCGGGACAGGGGGGATCACCCCTCCACTTT | CASSLSGQGGSPLHF
NA | TRBJ2-7 | 13 | NA | TRBV6-5 | TGTGCCAGCAGTTACGGACACCTCTACGAGCAGTACTTC | CASSYGHLYEQYF
NA | TRBJ1-3 | 18 | NA | TRBV24-1 | TGTGCCACCAGTGATTTGAAAAGGACCGGTAACTCTGGAAACACCATATATTTT | CATSDLKRTGNSGNTIYF
NA | TRBJ2-7 | 15 | NA | TRBV19 | TGTGCCAGTAGTATGTCGGCAGGTTCCTCCTACGAGCAGTACTTC | CASSMSAGSSYEQYF
NA | TRBJ1-5 | 14 | TRBD1 | TRBV3-1/TRBV3-2 | TGTGCCAGCAGCCCTGGGACAGGTCGTCAGCCCCAGCATTTT | CASSPGTGRQPQHF
NA | TRBJ2-5 | 15 | TRBD1 | TRBV25-1 | TGTGCCAGCAGTGTGGGACAGGGAGTTGTGGAGACCCAGTACTTC | CASSVGQGVVETQYF
NA | TRBJ1-1 | 17 | NA | TRBV27 | TGTGCCAGCAGTTTAAGTAGGGGACCTATAATGAACACTGAAGCTTTCTTT | CASSLSRGPIMNTEAFF
once | TRBJ2-7 | 14 | NA | TRBV5-1 | TGCGCCAGCAGCTTGACGACAGAGCCATACGAGCAGTACTTC | CASSLTTEPYEQYF
NA | TRBJ1-1 | 14 | NA | TRBV11-3 | TGTGCCAGCAGCTTAGGAGGCAGGGTCACTGAAGCTTTCTTT | CASSLGGRVTEAFF
NA | TRBJ2-1 | 14 | NA | TRBV7-9 | TGTGCCAGCAGCCCCAGGGACTTTTACAATGAGCAGTTCTTC | CASSPRDFYNEQFF
NA | TRBJ2-7 | 16 | NA | TRBV6-1 | TGTGCCAGCAGTGAAGCGGAGCGGCCCAAAATCTACGAGCAGTACTTC | CASSEAERPKIYEQYF
NA | TRBJ2-1 | 13 | NA | TRBV10-2 | TGCGCCAGCAGTGATCTGACTTGGAATGAGCAGTTCTTC | CASSDLTWNEQFF
NA | TRBJ1-3 | 15 | NA | TRBV5-4 | TGTGCCAGCAGCTTGGCCCAAGGGGACGGAAACACCATATATTTT | CASSLAQGDGNTIYF
NA | TRBJ1-5 | 13 | NA | TRBV7-9 | TGTGCCAGCAGCTTCCAGGGAAGTCAGCCCCAGCATTTT | CASSFQGSQPQHF
NA | TRBJ2-5 | 15 | TRBD1 | TRBV5-1 | TGCGCCAGCAGCACCGGACAGGGGGCGCGGGAGACCCAGTACTTC | CASSTGQGARETQYF
NA | TRBJ1-6 | 16 | TRBD1 | TRBV4-2 | TGTGCCAGCAGCCAAGATCCCGGGACAGGGAATTCACCCCTCCACTTT | CASSQDPGTGNSPLHF
NA | TRBJ2-3 | 15 | NA | TRBV19 | TGTGCCAGTAGTATGGCCAGCTTCAGCACAGATACGCAGTATTTT | CASSMASFSTDTQYF
few | TRBJ1-6 | 16 | TRBD1 | TRBV7-9 | TGTGCCAGCAGTACGGACAGGGGCAGATTCATCTCACCCCTCCACTTT | CASSTDRGRFISPLHF
NA | TRBJ1-2 | 12 | NA | TRBV6-5 | TGTGCCAGCAGTTATGACGGTGGAGGCTACACCTTC | CASSYDGGGYTF
NA | TRBJ1-2 | 13 | NA | TRBV6-1 | TGTGCCAGCAGTGAAGTATTGGTCTATGGCTACACCTTC | CASSEVLVYGYTF
NA | TRBJ2-7 | 15 | NA | TRBV6-6 | TGTGCCAGCAGTTCCCTGGGCGGGAACTCCTACGAGCAGTACTTC | CASSSLGGNSYEQYF
NA | TRBJ1-5 | 15 | NA | TRBV6-6 | TGTGCCAGCAGTTACTCGGCCCAGGGGCTGGAGCCCCAGCATTTT | CASSYSAQGLEPQHF
NA | TRBJ2-1 | 15 | NA | TRBV7-3 | TGTGCCAGCAGCCTTTCTAGCGCCCCCGCTTCTGAGCAGTTCTTC | CASSLSSAPASEQFF